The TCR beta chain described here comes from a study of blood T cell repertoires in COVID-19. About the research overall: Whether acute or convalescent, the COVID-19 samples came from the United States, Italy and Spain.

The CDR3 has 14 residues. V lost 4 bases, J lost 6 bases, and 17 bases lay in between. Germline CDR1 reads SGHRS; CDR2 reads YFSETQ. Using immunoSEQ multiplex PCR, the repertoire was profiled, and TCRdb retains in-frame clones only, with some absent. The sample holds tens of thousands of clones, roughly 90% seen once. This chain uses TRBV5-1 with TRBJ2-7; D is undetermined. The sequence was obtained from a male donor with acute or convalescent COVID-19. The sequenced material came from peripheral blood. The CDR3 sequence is CASSRSQPPLEQYF. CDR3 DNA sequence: TGCGCCAGCAGCCGGAGCCAACCCCCTCTCGAGCAGTACTTC.